Described below is a single T cell receptor beta chain sequence and its context. Clones were sequenced by immunoSEQ multiplex PCR, and TCRdb holds only the in-frame ones, with some missing. The profile shows fewer than 400,000 clones, roughly 86% of them singletons. This specimen comes from a study of blood T cell repertoires in COVID-19. The CDR3 totals 15 residues. From germline, CDR1 is MDHEN and CDR2 SYDVKM. The V and J ends lost 2 bases and 0 bases, in that order; junction bases with no gene match: 1. This TCR derives from a woman aged 30 to 39 who had recovered from COVID-19. This chain connects TRBV28 to TRBJ2-1; 7 positions match TRBD2. Sample: PBMCs or T cells enriched from blood (not recorded which). CDR3 bases: TGTGCCAGCAGTTTAGCGGGGGACTCCTACAATGAGCAGTTCTTC. Protein: CASSLAGDSYNEQFF.